This T cell receptor beta chain was observed in a study of blood T cell repertoires in COVID-19. Here immunoSEQ multiplex PCR was the method, and the copy in TCRdb shows in-frame clones only, minus some. This sample has roughly 160,000 clones; 88% occur once, and the top ten carry roughly 25%. This CDR3 spans 14 amino acids. Trimming removed 4 bases at V and 3 bases at J, with 13 bases between. Germline CDR1 reads SGHRS; CDR2 reads YFSETQ. Sequencing was carried out using peripheral blood. This TCR derives from a man aged 55 to 70 with acute or convalescent COVID-19. This chain uses TRBV5-1 with TRBJ1-1, with D uncertain. For the CDR3, the DNA is TGCGCCAGCAGCACAACAACTCAGGACACTGAAGCTTTCTTT. Amino acid sequence: CASSTTTQDTEAFF.